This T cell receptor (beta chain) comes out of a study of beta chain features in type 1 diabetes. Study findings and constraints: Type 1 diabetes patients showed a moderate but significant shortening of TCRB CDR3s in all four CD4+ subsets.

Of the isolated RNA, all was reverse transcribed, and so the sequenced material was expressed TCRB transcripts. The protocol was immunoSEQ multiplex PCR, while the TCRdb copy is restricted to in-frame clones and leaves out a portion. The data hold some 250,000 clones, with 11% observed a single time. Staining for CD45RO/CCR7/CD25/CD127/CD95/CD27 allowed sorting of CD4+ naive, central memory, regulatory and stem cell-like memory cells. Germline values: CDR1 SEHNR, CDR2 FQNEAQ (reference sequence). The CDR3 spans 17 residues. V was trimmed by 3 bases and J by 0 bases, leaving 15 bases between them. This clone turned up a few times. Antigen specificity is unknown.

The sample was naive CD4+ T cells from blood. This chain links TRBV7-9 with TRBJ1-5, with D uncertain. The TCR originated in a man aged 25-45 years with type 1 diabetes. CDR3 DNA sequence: TGTGCCAGCAGCTTTATAGGCGCCGGAGTTAGCAATCAGCCCCAGCATTTT. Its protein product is CASSFIGAGVSNQPQHF.